This T cell receptor beta chain appears in the sequencing data of a study of shared clonotypes between healthy human individuals. Overall study: Three men and a couple of women, aged 18 to 49, were donors.

Loaded into unsorted PBMC replicate PCRs was about 0.3 ug DNA, 25,000 to 30,000 T cell genomes. TCRdb's table, derived via immunoSEQ multiplex PCR, lists solely in-frame clones and lacks some. The sample records about 470,000 clones, roughly 80% being singletons. The CDR3 has 15 amino acids. With 4 bases removed from V and 0 bases from J, the gap between germline ends came to 9 bases. CDR1 is MDHEN, CDR2 SYDVKM, per germline. All participating donors were Caucasian adults from Nashville, Tennessee. About 90 million PBMCs per unsorted sample were used for genomic DNA. The specimen sequenced was PBMCs. The clonotype was recovered from a woman aged 40 to 50 in good health. Some clones in this sample may be carry-over from other donors' samples. The V call is TRBV28, the J call TRBJ1-4, with D unresolved. The CDR3 spells CASSSSAATNEKLFF. The CDR3 DNA follows: TGTGCCAGCAGTTCCTCAGCTGCAACTAATGAAAAACTGTTTTTT.